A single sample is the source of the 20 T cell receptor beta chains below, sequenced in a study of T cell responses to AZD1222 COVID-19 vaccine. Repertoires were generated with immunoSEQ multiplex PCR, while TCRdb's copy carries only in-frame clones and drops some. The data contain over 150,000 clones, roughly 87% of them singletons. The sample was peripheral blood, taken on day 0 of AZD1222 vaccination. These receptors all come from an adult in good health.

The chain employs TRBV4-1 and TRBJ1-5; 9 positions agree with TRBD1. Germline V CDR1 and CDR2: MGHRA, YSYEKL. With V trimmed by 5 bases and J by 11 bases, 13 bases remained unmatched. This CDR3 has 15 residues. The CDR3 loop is CASSLVGTGTSAQHF. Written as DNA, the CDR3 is TGCGCCAGCAGCTTAGTCGGGACAGGGACATCAGCCCAGCATTTT.

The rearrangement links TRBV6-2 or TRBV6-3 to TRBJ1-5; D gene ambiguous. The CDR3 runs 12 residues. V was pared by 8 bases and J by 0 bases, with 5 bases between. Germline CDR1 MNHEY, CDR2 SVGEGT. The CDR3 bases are TGTGCCAGCGGTTTTAGCAATCAGCCCCAGCATTTT. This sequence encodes CASGFSNQPQHF.

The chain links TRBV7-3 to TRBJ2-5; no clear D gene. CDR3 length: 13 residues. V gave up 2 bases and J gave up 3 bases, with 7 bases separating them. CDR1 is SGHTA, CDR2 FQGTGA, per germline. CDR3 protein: CASSLQIEETQYF. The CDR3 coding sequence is TGTGCCAGCAGCTTACAAATTGAAGAGACCCAGTACTTC.

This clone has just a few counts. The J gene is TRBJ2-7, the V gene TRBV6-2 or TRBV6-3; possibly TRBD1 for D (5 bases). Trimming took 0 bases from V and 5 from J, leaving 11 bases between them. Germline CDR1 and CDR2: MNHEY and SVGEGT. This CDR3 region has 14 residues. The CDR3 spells CASSYSGAWDEQYF. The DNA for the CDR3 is TGTGCCAGCAGTTACTCTGGGGCTTGGGACGAGCAGTACTTC.

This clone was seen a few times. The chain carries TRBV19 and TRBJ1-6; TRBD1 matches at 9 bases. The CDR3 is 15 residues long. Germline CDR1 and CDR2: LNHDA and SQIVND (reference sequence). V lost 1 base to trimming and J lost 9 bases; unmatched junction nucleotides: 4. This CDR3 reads CASSIVGQGFSPLHF. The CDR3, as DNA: TGTGCCAGTAGTATAGTTGGACAGGGGTTTTCACCCCTCCACTTT.

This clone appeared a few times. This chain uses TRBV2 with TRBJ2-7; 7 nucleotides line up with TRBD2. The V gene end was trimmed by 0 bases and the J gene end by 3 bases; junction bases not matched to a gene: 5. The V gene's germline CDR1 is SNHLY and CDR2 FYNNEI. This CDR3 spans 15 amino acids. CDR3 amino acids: CASSEAGGSYYEQYF. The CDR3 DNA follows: TGTGCCAGCAGTGAAGCGGGAGGGTCTTACTACGAGCAGTACTTC.

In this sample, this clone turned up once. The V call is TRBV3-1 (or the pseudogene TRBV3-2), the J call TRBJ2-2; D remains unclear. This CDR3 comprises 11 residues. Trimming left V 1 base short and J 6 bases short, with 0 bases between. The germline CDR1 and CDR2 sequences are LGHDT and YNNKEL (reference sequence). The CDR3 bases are TGTGCCAGCAGCCAAGCCGGGGAGCTGTTTTTT. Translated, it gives CASSQAGELFF.

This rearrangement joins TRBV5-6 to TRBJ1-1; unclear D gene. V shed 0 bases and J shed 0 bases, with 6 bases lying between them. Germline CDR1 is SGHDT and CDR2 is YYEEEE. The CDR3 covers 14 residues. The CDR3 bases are TGTGCCAGCAGCTTGGTCAGATTGAACACTGAAGCTTTCTTT. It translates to CASSLVRLNTEAFF. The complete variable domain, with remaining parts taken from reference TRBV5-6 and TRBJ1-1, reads DAGVTQSPTHLIKTRGQQVTLRCSPKSGHDTVSWYQQALGQGPQFIFQYYEEEERQRGNFPDRFSGHQFPNYSSELNVNALLLGDSALYLCASSLVRLNTEAFFGQGTRLTVV.

The CDR3 is CASSLEAGVGEQYF. CDR3 in DNA: TGTGCCAGCAGTTTAGAAGCGGGAGTGGGGGAGCAGTACTTC. The rearrangement uses TRBV6-6 and TRBJ2-7, with 8 bases lining up with TRBD2. The CDR3 consists of 14 residues. Germline CDR1 is MNHNY and CDR2 is SVGAGI (reference sequence). V gave up 4 bases and J gave up 7 bases; unmatched junction bases: 9.

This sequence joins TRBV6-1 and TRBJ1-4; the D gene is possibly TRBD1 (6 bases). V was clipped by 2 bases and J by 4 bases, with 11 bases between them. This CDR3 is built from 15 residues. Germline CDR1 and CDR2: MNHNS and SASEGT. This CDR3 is CASSESDRINEKLFF. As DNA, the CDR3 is TGTGCCAGCAGTGAATCCGACAGGATTAATGAAAAACTGTTTTTT.

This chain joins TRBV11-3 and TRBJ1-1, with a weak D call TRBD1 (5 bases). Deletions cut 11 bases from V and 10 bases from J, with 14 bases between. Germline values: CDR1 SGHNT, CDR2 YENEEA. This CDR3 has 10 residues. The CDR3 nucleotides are TGTGCCGGCGGGGCCAGAAGAGCTTTCTTT. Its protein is CAGGARRAFF.

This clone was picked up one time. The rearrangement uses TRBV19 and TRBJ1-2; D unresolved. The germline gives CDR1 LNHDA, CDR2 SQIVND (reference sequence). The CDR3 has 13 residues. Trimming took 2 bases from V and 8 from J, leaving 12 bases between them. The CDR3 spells CASSISILGGYTF. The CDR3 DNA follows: TGTGCCAGTAGTATATCGATCCTGGGAGGCTACACCTTC.

The CDR3 sequence is CASSLARAGLYSSYVSSGELFF. The DNA of the CDR3 is TGTGCCAGCAGCTTAGCGCGGGCAGGGCTTTATTCATCTTATGTTTCGTCCGGGGAGCTGTTTTTT. The V gene is TRBV7-2, the J gene TRBJ2-2; D is possibly TRBD1 or TRBD2 (5 bases each). V lost 0 bases and J lost 6, with 32 bases in between. Germline CDR1 reads SGHTA; CDR2 reads FQGNSA. The CDR3 sequence is 22 residues long.

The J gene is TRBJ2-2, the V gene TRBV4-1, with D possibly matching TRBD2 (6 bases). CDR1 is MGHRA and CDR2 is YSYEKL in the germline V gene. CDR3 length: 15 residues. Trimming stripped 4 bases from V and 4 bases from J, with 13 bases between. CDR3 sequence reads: CASSRLVAATGELFF. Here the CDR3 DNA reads TGCGCCAGCAGCCGCTTGGTAGCGGCCACCGGGGAGCTGTTTTTT.

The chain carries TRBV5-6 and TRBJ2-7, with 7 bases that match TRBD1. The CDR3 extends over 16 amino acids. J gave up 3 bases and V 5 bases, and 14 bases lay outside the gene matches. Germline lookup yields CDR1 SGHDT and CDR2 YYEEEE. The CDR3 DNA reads TGTGCCAGCAGACAGAAGCTAGAGGACAGGATCTACGAGCAGTACTTC. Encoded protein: CASRQKLEDRIYEQYF.

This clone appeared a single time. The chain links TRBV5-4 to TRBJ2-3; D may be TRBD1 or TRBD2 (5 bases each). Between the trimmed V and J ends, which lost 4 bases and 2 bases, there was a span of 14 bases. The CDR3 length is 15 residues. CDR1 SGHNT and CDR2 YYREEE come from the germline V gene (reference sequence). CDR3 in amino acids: CASSPTGTFTDTQYF. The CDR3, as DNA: TGTGCCAGCAGCCCTACTGGGACCTTCACAGATACGCAGTATTTT.

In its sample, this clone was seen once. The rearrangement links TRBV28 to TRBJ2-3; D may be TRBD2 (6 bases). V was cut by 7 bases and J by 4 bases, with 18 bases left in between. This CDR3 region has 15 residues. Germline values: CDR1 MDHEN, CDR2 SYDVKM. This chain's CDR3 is CASIRLGSRPDTQYF. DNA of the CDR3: TGTGCCAGCATTAGACTAGGATCGCGGCCAGATACGCAGTATTTT.

The chain's CDR3 is CASSPRQGNYGYTF. CDR3 coding DNA: TGTGCCAGCAGTCCCCGACAGGGTAACTATGGCTACACCTTC. The chain is built from TRBV6-2 or TRBV6-3 and TRBJ1-2; 7 bases are a match to TRBD1. V dropped 5 bases and J dropped 1; count of bases not matched to a gene: 4. Germline lookup yields CDR1 MNHEY and CDR2 SVGEGT. CDR3 length equals 14 residues.

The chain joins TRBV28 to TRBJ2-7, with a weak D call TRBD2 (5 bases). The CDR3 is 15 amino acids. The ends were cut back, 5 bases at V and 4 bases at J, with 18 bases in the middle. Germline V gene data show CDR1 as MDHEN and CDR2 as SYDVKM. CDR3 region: CASSPSPGISYEQYF. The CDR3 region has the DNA TGTGCCAGCAGTCCATCCCCCGGGATCTCATACGAGCAGTACTTC.

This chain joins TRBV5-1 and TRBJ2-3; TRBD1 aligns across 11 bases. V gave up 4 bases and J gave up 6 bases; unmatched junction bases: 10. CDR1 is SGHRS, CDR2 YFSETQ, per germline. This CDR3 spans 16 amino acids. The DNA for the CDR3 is TGCGCCAGCAGCAACCTGCCGGGACAGGGGGAGGATACGCAGTATTTT. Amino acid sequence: CASSNLPGQGEDTQYF.